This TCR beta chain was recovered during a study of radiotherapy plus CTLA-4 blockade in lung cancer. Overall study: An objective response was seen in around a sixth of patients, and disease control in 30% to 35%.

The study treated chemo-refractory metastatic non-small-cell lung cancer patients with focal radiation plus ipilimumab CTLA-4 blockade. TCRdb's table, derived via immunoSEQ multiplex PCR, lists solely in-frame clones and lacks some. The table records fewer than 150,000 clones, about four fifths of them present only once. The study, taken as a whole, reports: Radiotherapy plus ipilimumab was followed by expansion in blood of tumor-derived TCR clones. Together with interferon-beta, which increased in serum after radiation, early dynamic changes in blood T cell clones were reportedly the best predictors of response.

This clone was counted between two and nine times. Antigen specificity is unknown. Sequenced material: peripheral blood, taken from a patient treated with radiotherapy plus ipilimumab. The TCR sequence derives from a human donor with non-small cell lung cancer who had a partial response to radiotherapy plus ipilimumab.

The DNA for the CDR3 is TGTGCCAGCAGCTCTGTGGTTGGGGGCCTTAGCAATCAGCCCCAGCATTTT. Amino acid sequence: CASSSVVGGLSNQPQHF. The chain has TRBV28 and TRBJ1-5, with D perhaps matching TRBD1 (6 bases). Germline loops: CDR1 MDHEN, CDR2 SYDVKM. Trimming pared 6 bases from V and 0 bases from J, leaving 18 bases between. The CDR3 spans 17 residues.